The 2 T cell receptor beta chains reported below all come from one sample, sequenced in a study of T cell repertoires in cytomegalovirus infection. Antigens for these TCRs are unknown. TCRdb redid the calling of the reads with MiXCR, one entry per CDR3 protein. The data show fewer than 900,000 distinct CDR3 sequences, 25% to 30% seen once. Specimen: cultured CD8+ T cells from PBMCs, collected from culture after CMV antigen stimulation. These receptors all come from a human donor in good health (CMV status not recorded). Some clones in this sample may be carry-over from other donors' samples.

V gene TRBV5-1 combines with J gene TRBJ2-3; the D gene is possibly TRBD2 (5 bases). The CDR3 covers 16 residues. The germline gives CDR1 SGHRS, CDR2 YFSETQ. The germline V and J ends were trimmed by 5 bases and 0 bases, with 16 bases remaining between them. The CDR3 region has the DNA TGCGCCAGCAGGTCGCTCGAGGGAGCTAGCACAGATACGCAGTATTTT. Translation: CASRSLEGASTDTQYF.

This clonotype appeared a few times. This chain uses TRBV6-2 or TRBV6-3 with TRBJ2-1; the match to TRBD2 covers 12 bases. CDR3 length: 17 residues. The J segment lost 6 bases and the V segment lost 2 bases, leaving 8 bases of the junction unmatched. Germline V gives CDR1 MNHEY, CDR2 SVGEGT. CDR3 loop: CASSYNPLAGGGNEQFF. DNA for the CDR3: TGTGCCAGCAGTTACAACCCCCTAGCGGGGGGGGGCAATGAGCAGTTCTTC.